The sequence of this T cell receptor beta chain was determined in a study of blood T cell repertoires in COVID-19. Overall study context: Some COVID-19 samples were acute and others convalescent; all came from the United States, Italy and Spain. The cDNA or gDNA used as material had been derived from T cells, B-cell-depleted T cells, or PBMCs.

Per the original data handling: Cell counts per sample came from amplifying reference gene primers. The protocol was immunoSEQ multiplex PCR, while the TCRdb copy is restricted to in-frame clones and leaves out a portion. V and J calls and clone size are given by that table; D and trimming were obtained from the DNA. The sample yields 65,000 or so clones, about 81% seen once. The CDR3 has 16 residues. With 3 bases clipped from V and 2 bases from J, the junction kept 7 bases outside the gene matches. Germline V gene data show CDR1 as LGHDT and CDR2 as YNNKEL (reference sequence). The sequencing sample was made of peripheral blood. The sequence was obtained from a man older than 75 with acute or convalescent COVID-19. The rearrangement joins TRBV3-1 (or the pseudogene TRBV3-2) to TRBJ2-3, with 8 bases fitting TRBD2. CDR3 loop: CASSHPLAGNTDTQYF. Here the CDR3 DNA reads TGTGCCAGCAGCCATCCCTTAGCGGGGAACACAGATACGCAGTATTTT.